The 19 T cell receptor beta chains in this list originate from one sample, sequenced in a study of cytomegalovirus exposure and HLA in healthy donors. The PCR employed 60 Vbeta primers together with 13 Jbeta primers. Profiled with immunoSEQ multiplex PCR; TCRdb holds only in-frame clones, not every one. Its listing shows fewer than 250,000 clones. The sequencing sample was made of PBMCs. The receptor set was obtained from a woman in her 30s in good health and CMV-seropositive.

The J gene is TRBJ2-3, the V gene TRBV5-5; TRBD1 aligns across 7 bases. The CDR3 has 15 amino acids. With V trimmed by 4 bases and J by 4 bases, 9 bases remained unmatched. CDR1 is SGHKS, CDR2 YYEKEE, per germline (reference sequence). The CDR3 is CASSLRLQGADTQYF. The CDR3, as DNA: TGTGCCAGCAGCCTCCGTCTCCAGGGGGCAGATACGCAGTATTTT.

This chain joins TRBV19 and TRBJ2-5; D uncertain. Trimming shortened V by 4 bases and J by 1 base, and 13 bases separated the two germline ends. Looked up from germline, CDR1 is LNHDA and CDR2 is SQIVND (reference sequence). The CDR3 consists of 15 residues. Here the CDR3 reads CASSNSVAAQETQYF. In DNA form, the CDR3 reads TGTGCCAGTAGTAATTCGGTTGCGGCCCAAGAGACCCAGTACTTC.

V gene TRBV7-2 combines with J gene TRBJ1-4; TRBD1 aligns across 10 bases. The CDR3 has 15 amino acids. Germline lookup yields CDR1 SGHTA and CDR2 FQGNSA. J was trimmed by 4 bases and V by 1 base; bases with no gene match: 0. The DNA for the CDR3 is TGTGCCAGCAGCTTAGGGACAGGGGGTAATGAAAAACTGTTTTTT. Residues: CASSLGTGGNEKLFF.

The V and J genes are TRBV11-2 and TRBJ2-2; no clear D gene. The germline V gene encodes CDR1 SGHAT and CDR2 FQNNGV. This CDR3 has 11 residues. V was clipped by 5 bases and J by 7 bases, with 5 bases between them. The CDR3 loop is CASSPDGELFF. For the CDR3, the DNA is TGTGCCAGCAGCCCAGACGGGGAGCTGTTTTTT.

The V and J genes are TRBV6-6 and TRBJ2-2; 7 bases match TRBD1. The CDR3 loop spans 15 amino acids. V was clipped by 2 bases and J by 5 bases; unmatched bases: 5. The germline CDR1 and CDR2 sequences are MNHNY and SVGAGI (reference sequence). The CDR3 here is CASSYQRGHTGELFF. The CDR3 nucleotides read TGTGCCAGCAGTTACCAAAGGGGGCATACCGGGGAGCTGTTTTTT.

The rearrangement joins TRBV7-6 to TRBJ2-3, with 14 positions matching TRBD2. J lost 3 bases, V lost 5 bases, and 13 bases had no gene match. Germline V gene lookup returns CDR1 SGHVS and CDR2 FNYEAQ. The length of the CDR3 is 19 residues. The CDR3 bases are TGTGCCAGCAGCACACCCCCGGGACTAGCGGGGGCGGGGACAGATACGCAGTATTTT. Protein sequence: CASSTPPGLAGAGTDTQYF.

This chain links TRBV5-1 with TRBJ2-2; TRBD1 matches at 9 bases. The CDR3 extends over 16 amino acids. Germline lookup yields CDR1 SGHRS and CDR2 YFSETQ. Trimming cost V 0 bases and J 6 bases; bases outside gene matches: 6. CDR3 loop: CASSLDGDRAPGELFF. CDR3 sequence (DNA): TGCGCCAGCAGCTTGGATGGGGACAGGGCTCCCGGGGAGCTGTTTTTT.

V usage is TRBV15 and J usage is TRBJ2-7; 11 bases fit TRBD1. Losses at the gene ends were 0 bases for V and 6 bases for J; bases not matched to a gene: 4. This CDR3 has 15 residues. Germline V CDR1 and CDR2: LNHNV, YYDKDF (reference sequence). CDR3 sequence: CATSREGTGGFEQYF. The CDR3 region has the DNA TGTGCCACCAGCAGAGAGGGGACAGGGGGTTTCGAGCAGTACTTC.

The chain carries TRBV27 and TRBJ1-2, with 7 nucleotides matching TRBD1. Germline CDR1 MNHEY, CDR2 SMNVEV (reference sequence). This CDR3 comprises 14 residues. Trimming removed 6 bases from V and 6 bases from J; junction bases left unmatched: 10. Here the CDR3 reads CASSPGQLTNGYTF. CDR3 bases: TGTGCCAGCAGCCCGGGACAGCTAACGAATGGCTACACCTTC.

The chain combines TRBV5-1 with TRBJ1-1; D gene uncertain. The V gene lost 4 bases and the J gene lost 0 bases, with 13 bases spanning the gap. This CDR3 is 15 amino acids long. The germline gives CDR1 SGHRS, CDR2 YFSETQ. CDR3 nucleotides: TGCGCCAGCAGCCAGAGGGAAGGGATGAACACTGAAGCTTTCTTT. Translated: CASSQREGMNTEAFF. Supplemented by reference TRBV5-1 and TRBJ1-1, the full variable domain reads KAGVTQTPRYLIKTRGQQVTLSCSPISGHRSVSWYQQTPGQGLQFLFEYFSETQRNKGNFPGRFSGRQFSNSRSEMNVSTLELGDSALYLCASSQREGMNTEAFFGQGTRLTVV.

The chain recombines TRBV7-7 with TRBJ2-1; no clear D gene. CDR1 is SSHAT and CDR2 is FNYEAQ in the germline V gene (reference sequence). The V and J ends lost 3 bases and 8 bases respectively, with 11 bases between them. The CDR3 contains 13 residues. The CDR3 DNA reads TGTGCCAGCAGCTTCTATGGTACGGATGAGCAGTTCTTC. This translates into CASSFYGTDEQFF.

V is TRBV29-1 and J is TRBJ2-2, with 8 bases that match TRBD1. Unmatched junction bases numbered 6, after V lost 6 bases and J lost 3 bases. From germline, CDR1 is SQVTM and CDR2 ANQGSEA. CDR3 size: 14 residues. In nucleotides, the CDR3 is TGCAGCGTCTCGACAGGGGAGGACACCGGGGAGCTGTTTTTT. Translation gives CSVSTGEDTGELFF.

The chain employs TRBV28 and TRBJ2-1, with D possibly being TRBD1 (8 bases). This CDR3 is built from 16 residues. V lost 5 bases and J 6 bases, leaving 20 bases between the germline ends. Germline V gene sequence: CDR1 MDHEN, CDR2 SYDVKM. In DNA, the CDR3 is TGTGCCAGCAGTGTAAACAGGGGGGGGGTTGTCAATGAGCAGTTCTTC. As protein: CASSVNRGGVVNEQFF. The whole variable domain, remainder taken from reference TRBV28 and TRBJ2-1, is DVKVTQSSRYLVKRTGEKVFLECVQDMDHENMFWYRQDPGLGLRLIYFSYDVKMKEKGDIPEGYSVSREKKERFSLILESASTNQTSMYLCASSVNRGGVVNEQFFGPGTRLTVL.

V usage is TRBV7-9 and J usage is TRBJ1-2; maybe TRBD1 (5 bases). The CDR3 covers 13 residues. Per the germline V gene, CDR1 is SEHNR and CDR2 is FQNEAQ (reference sequence). V was cut by 3 bases and J by 7 bases, with 12 bases left in between. The CDR3 coding sequence is TGTGCCAGCAGCTTTCTGACAGTTGGTGGCTACACCTTC. Its translation is CASSFLTVGGYTF.

The V and J genes are TRBV6-1 and TRBJ1-2, with D perhaps matching TRBD1 (6 bases). Trimming pared 1 base from V and 8 bases from J, leaving 17 bases between. The CDR3 runs to 15 residues. The germline V gene encodes CDR1 MNHNS and CDR2 SASEGT. The CDR3 DNA follows: TGTGCCAGCAGTGAAGATCCCGTTGGGGGGGGCGGCTACACCTTC. Amino acid sequence: CASSEDPVGGGGYTF.

The rearrangement links TRBV6-5 to TRBJ1-2, with TRBD1 identical over 8 bases. CDR3 length: 12 amino acids. Germline loops: CDR1 MNHEY, CDR2 SVGAGI. Trimming cost V 5 bases and J 8 bases; bases outside gene matches: 4. CDR3 loop: CASSRDRHGYTF. The CDR3 DNA follows: TGTGCCAGCAGTCGGGACAGGCACGGCTACACCTTC.

The chain recombines TRBV28 with TRBJ1-5; TRBD1 matches at 8 bases. With V trimmed by 8 bases and J by 4 bases, 4 bases remained unmatched. CDR3 length: 13 residues. Germline CDR1 MDHEN, CDR2 SYDVKM. CDR3 sequence reads: CASRDRNNQPQHF. CDR3 coding DNA: TGTGCCAGCCGGGACAGGAATAATCAGCCCCAGCATTTT.

The genes are TRBV28 and TRBJ2-3; possible D gene TRBD2, 5 bases. V gave up 8 bases and J gave up 1 base, with 13 bases separating them. The CDR3 consists of 14 residues. Germline V gives CDR1 MDHEN, CDR2 SYDVKM. Here the CDR3 reads CASLRESGTDTQYF. The CDR3 nucleotides are TGTGCCAGCCTGAGGGAGTCGGGCACAGATACGCAGTATTTT.

Comment on this clone: The junction shows a germline mismatch at one end, possibly a read error. This rearrangement joins TRBV4-1 to TRBJ2-2; the match to TRBD2 covers 9 bases. Germline CDR1 MGHRA, CDR2 YSYEKL. This CDR3 region has 17 residues. The CDR3 loop reads CASSQGGGLAKTGELFF. For the CDR3, the DNA is TGCGCCAGCAGCCAAGGCGGAGGACTAGCGAAAACCGGGGAGCTGTTTTTT.